This paragraph covers one TCR beta chain sequence. The antigen is undetermined. The record originates from a study of cytotoxic CD8 clonotypes in ibrutinib-treated CLL. Looking at the study overall: After a median about 13 months on treatment (6 to 36), response samples were drawn. Study-level findings and limits: Treatment saw public clonotypes, which were uncommon, either contract or stay stable.

Measured with immunoSEQ multiplex PCR; TCRdb has only the in-frame clones, and not every one. This table holds roughly 180,000 clones, approximately 80% found once. The TCR beta libraries used approximately 2 micrograms of genomic DNA that came from cryopreserved PBMCs. Germline lookup yields CDR1 SGHAT and CDR2 FQNNGV. This CDR3 is built from 15 residues. The ends were cut back, 5 bases at V and 5 bases at J, with 15 bases in the middle. Sample: PBMCs, taken after 24 months of ibrutinib treatment. This receptor was obtained from a human donor with chronic lymphocytic leukemia. The genes are TRBV11-2 and TRBJ2-2; TRBD1 or TRBD2 may be the D gene (5 bases each). The CDR3, as DNA: TGTGCCAGCAGCCGGGGTGGGGCAGCAACCGGGGAGCTGTTTTTT. It encodes CASSRGGAATGELFF.